This T cell receptor beta chain was profiled in a study of T cell repertoires in cytomegalovirus infection. Study findings and constraints: In two of eight donors, the top clonotype was HLA-C-restricted CMV-specific.

Each CDR3 protein is one row after TCRdb ran MiXCR on the reads. The repertoire holds under 500,000 distinct CDR3 sequences, with roughly 43% as singletons. This CDR3 is built from 14 residues. The germline V gene encodes CDR1 MDHEN and CDR2 SYDVKM. The V and J ends lost 8 bases and 1 base respectively, with 13 bases between them. With regard to this clonotype: Its antigen is not identified.

This chain joins TRBV28 and TRBJ2-3, with D maybe TRBD2 (5 bases). Sequenced material: cultured PBMCs, taken from culture after CMV antigen stimulation. This clonotype was sampled from a human donor in good health (CMV status not recorded). Some clones in this sample may be carry-over from other donors' samples. CDR3 residues: CASSWLEGTDTQYF. CDR3 nucleotides: TGTGCCAGCTCATGGTTGGAGGGCACAGATACGCAGTATTTT.